This TCR beta chain emerged from a study of cytomegalovirus exposure and HLA in healthy donors. Broader study findings: Common viral pathogens seemed, in a later analysis, to connect with several of the most significant clusters.

A word on this clone: Its matching antigen is unknown.

A multiplex PCR was run with 60 Vbeta primers and 13 Jbeta primers. Assay used: immunoSEQ multiplex PCR; TCRdb lists only in-frame clones, some missing. This repertoire includes tens of thousands of clones. Germline assignment: CDR1 PRHDT and CDR2 FYEKMQ (reference sequence). V lost 5 bases and J lost 3; bases outside the gene matches: 2. This CDR3 spans 14 amino acids. The TCR comes from a girl between 5 and 17 years old in good health and CMV-seropositive. The sequencing sample was made of PBMCs. The V call is TRBV13, the J call TRBJ2-5; 11 bases match TRBD2. The CDR3 protein is CASSRGLAEETQYF. The CDR3 coding sequence is TGTGCCAGCAGCAGGGGACTAGCGGAAGAGACCCAGTACTTC.